A selection of T cell receptor beta chains follows, all from one sample in a study of T-cell memory formation after mild COVID-19. From the 5' RACE reads, TCRdb called clonotypes with MiXCR, one entry per CDR3 protein. Of 90,000 to 120,000 distinct CDR3 sequences listed, over 8.5% are singletons. The sequenced material came from PBMCs or a T cell subset sorted from them (not recorded which). These receptors all come from a man aged 18 to 29 who had mild COVID-19 (a few samples of this study predate the infection). Cell type and time point are not known. The CDR3 runs from the conserved cysteine through the conserved F or W. Each record gives: J gene, CDR3 length, D gene, clone size, V gene, CDR3 protein, CDR3 DNA. A D gene is named only where the DNA matches it firmly. Size is stated for part of the rows, as once, few or many counts, or as a class when the clone is expanded.

TRBJ1-1 | 14 | - | few | TRBV7-3 | CASSSSTWPHEAFF | TGTGCCAGCAGCTCCTCCACATGGCCGCATGAAGCTTTCTTT
TRBJ2-1 | 15 | TRBD2 | few | TRBV29-1 | CSVEEGRGGLNEQFF | TGCAGCGTTGAAGAGGGTCGGGGGGGCCTCAATGAGCAGTTCTTC
TRBJ1-6 | 15 | TRBD1 | few | TRBV28 | CASSQTGKNNSPLHF | TGTGCCAGCAGTCAGACAGGGAAAAATAATTCACCCCTCCACTTT
TRBJ2-1 | 15 | - | - | TRBV20-1 | CSARLSGTINNEQFF | TGCAGTGCTAGGCTCTCCGGGACGATCAACAATGAGCAGTTCTTC
TRBJ2-7 | 14 | - | many | TRBV5-4 | CASSPGDSSYEQYF | TGTGCCAGCAGCCCGGGGGACAGCAGCTACGAGCAGTACTTC
TRBJ1-5 | 17 | - | - | TRBV15 | CATSPRTTGYSNQPQHF | TGTGCCACCAGCCCACGAACTACAGGTTATAGCAATCAGCCCCAGCATTTT
TRBJ2-7 | 15 | - | - | TRBV20-1 | CSAFRGADGTYEQYF | TGCAGTGCTTTCCGGGGAGCGGACGGGACCTACGAGCAGTACTTC
TRBJ2-1 | 11 | - | few | TRBV5-1 | CASSSGYEQFF | TGCGCCAGCAGCTCAGGGTATGAGCAGTTCTTC
TRBJ1-3 | 15 | - | few | TRBV9 | CASTVGAGSGNTIYF | TGTGCCAGCACCGTAGGGGCAGGGTCTGGAAACACCATATATTTT
TRBJ1-5 | 14 | - | few | TRBV5-1 | CASSLGSRNQPQHF | TGCGCCAGCAGCTTGGGATCTCGCAATCAGCCCCAGCATTTT
TRBJ1-5 | 16 | - | - | TRBV12-3/TRBV12-4 | CASSPGPQGSNQPQHF | TGTGCCAGCAGTCCTGGACCTCAGGGAAGCAATCAGCCCCAGCATTTT
TRBJ2-5 | 13 | - | few | TRBV27 | CASSPLEEETQYF | TGTGCCAGCAGTCCCCTAGAGGAAGAGACCCAGTACTTC
TRBJ2-2 | 14 | - | few | TRBV7-3 | CASSFLGFGGELFF | TGTGCCAGCAGCTTCTTAGGGTTTGGCGGGGAGCTGTTTTTT
TRBJ2-3 | 16 | - | few | TRBV29-1 | CSVEDPAGTSTDTQYF | TGCAGCGTTGAAGATCCGGCAGGAACTAGCACAGATACGCAGTATTTT
TRBJ2-7 | 15 | TRBD1 | - | TRBV14 | CASSRRTGVSYEQYF | TGTGCCAGCAGCCGAAGGACAGGGGTATCCTACGAGCAGTACTTC
TRBJ2-1 | 15 | TRBD1 | few | TRBV4-1 | CASSQEGQGWNEQFF | TGCGCCAGCAGCCAAGAGGGACAGGGATGGAATGAGCAGTTCTTC
TRBJ1-3 | 13 | - | - | TRBV12-3/TRBV12-4 | CASSPGAGNTIYF | TGTGCCAGCAGTCCTGGGGCGGGCAACACCATATATTTT
TRBJ2-2 | 16 | - | many | TRBV5-1 | CASSLAWESNTGELFF | TGCGCCAGCAGCTTGGCTTGGGAGTCGAACACCGGGGAGCTGTTTTTT
TRBJ2-7 | 15 | - | - | TRBV20-1 | CSARVGQGLTYEQYF | TGCAGTGCTAGAGTAGGTCAGGGGCTAACCTACGAGCAGTACTTC
TRBJ1-2 | 16 | - | - | TRBV7-8 | CASSPSSTGANYGYTF | TGTGCCAGCAGCCCCTCTTCTACCGGCGCTAACTATGGCTACACCTTC
TRBJ2-1 | 16 | - | few | TRBV5-1 | CASSLTPQGSYNEQFF | TGCGCCAGCAGCTTAACTCCGCAGGGCTCCTACAATGAGCAGTTCTTC
TRBJ1-1 | 13 | - | - | TRBV6-5 | CASTLSWGSEAFF | TGTGCCAGCACCCTGTCCTGGGGCTCTGAAGCTTTCTTT
TRBJ2-7 | 12 | - | few | TRBV21-1 | CASSSTEDEQYF | TGTGCCAGCAGCAGCACAGAGGACGAGCAGTACTTC
TRBJ2-3 | 16 | TRBD1 | - | TRBV3-1 | CASSRPTGTGTDTQYF | TGTGCCAGCAGCCGACCAACCGGGACAGGCACAGATACGCAGTATTTT
TRBJ2-3 | 16 | - | few | TRBV9 | CASSVTGGGITDTQYF | TGTGCCAGCAGCGTGACAGGCGGGGGCATCACAGATACGCAGTATTTT
TRBJ1-3 | 13 | - | - | TRBV5-1 | CASSSGQGNTIYF | TGCGCCAGCAGCTCCGGACAGGGAAACACCATATATTTT
TRBJ2-1 | 15 | TRBD1 | many | TRBV19 | CASSNTGGVHNEQFF | TGTGCCAGTAGTAACACAGGGGGCGTTCACAATGAGCAGTTCTTC
TRBJ2-1 | 13 | - | few | TRBV7-2 | CASSLARRSEQFF | TGTGCCAGCAGCTTAGCGCGGCGGAGTGAGCAGTTCTTC
TRBJ2-7 | 13 | - | - | TRBV4-3 | CASSQAREDEQYF | TGCGCCAGCAGCCAAGCTAGGGAAGACGAGCAGTACTTC
TRBJ1-2 | 13 | - | - | TRBV6-2/TRBV6-3 | CASSYEQNYGYTF | TGTGCCAGCAGTTATGAGCAGAACTATGGCTACACCTTC
TRBJ2-5 | 14 | - | few | TRBV25-1 | CASSVAGSRETQYF | TGTGCCAGCAGTGTGGCAGGGAGTCGGGAGACCCAGTACTTC
TRBJ2-3 | 16 | - | few | TRBV3-1 | CASSQGRGLFTDTQYF | TGTGCCAGCAGCCAGGGCCGGGGACTTTTCACAGATACGCAGTATTTT
TRBJ2-1 | 13 | - | few | TRBV25-1 | CASRAGSYNEQFF | TGTGCCAGCAGGGCGGGGTCCTACAATGAGCAGTTCTTC
TRBJ1-5 | 12 | - | few | TRBV6-5 | CASRTSNQPQHF | TGTGCCAGCCGGACCTCCAATCAGCCCCAGCATTTT
TRBJ1-4 | 16 | - | few | TRBV5-6 | CASSVEEGLVDEKLFF | TGTGCCAGCAGCGTCGAGGAGGGGCTAGTTGATGAAAAACTGTTTTTT
TRBJ1-5 | 15 | - | - | TRBV6-6 | CASRPLIQGRQPQHF | TGTGCCAGCAGACCACTTATACAGGGCCGGCAGCCCCAGCATTTT
TRBJ2-1 | 16 | TRBD2 | - | TRBV20-1 | CSARQVAGTTYNEQFF | TGCAGTGCCAGACAAGTAGCGGGGACAACCTACAATGAGCAGTTCTTC
TRBJ2-3 | 20 | - | few | TRBV3-2 | CASSHPQPLAGDRGTDTQYF | TGTGCCAGCAGCCACCCCCAGCCTCTAGCGGGGGATAGAGGCACAGATACGCAGTATTTT
TRBJ2-7 | 21 | TRBD1 | - | TRBV6-6 | CASSYSQYSRDSEDGRYEQYF | TGTGCCAGCAGTTACTCGCAGTACTCAAGGGACAGCGAGGACGGTCGCTACGAGCAGTACTTC
TRBJ2-3 | 16 | TRBD1 | - | TRBV4-3 | CASSQFTGVGTDTQYF | TGCGCCAGCAGCCAATTTACAGGGGTGGGCACAGATACGCAGTATTTT
TRBJ1-2 | 14 | - | few | TRBV15 | CATSAPGVDYGYTF | TGTGCCACCAGCGCGCCAGGGGTCGACTATGGCTACACCTTC
TRBJ2-7 | 15 | - | - | TRBV11-2 | CASSSNPGLGNEQYF | TGTGCCAGCAGCTCGAACCCGGGCCTTGGGAACGAGCAGTACTTC
TRBJ2-1 | 15 | - | - | TRBV7-2 | CASRPGVSSYNEQFF | TGTGCCAGCAGGCCGGGAGTCAGCTCCTACAATGAGCAGTTCTTC
TRBJ2-5 | 11 | - | few | TRBV6-6 | CASSYPGTQYF | TGTGCCAGCAGTTATCCTGGGACCCAGTACTTC
TRBJ2-1 | 16 | - | few | TRBV4-1 | CASSDRLKGTYNEQFF | TGCGCCAGCAGCGACAGACTTAAGGGAACCTACAATGAGCAGTTCTTC
TRBJ2-2 | 15 | - | - | TRBV6-1 | CASSETGLDTGELFF | TGTGCCAGCAGTGAGACAGGTTTGGACACCGGGGAGCTGTTTTTT
TRBJ1-1 | 15 | TRBD1 | few | TRBV6-5 | CASTPLQGLGTEAFF | TGTGCCAGCACTCCCCTACAGGGGCTCGGAACTGAAGCTTTCTTT
TRBJ1-1 | 15 | - | - | TRBV7-2 | CASTLKEITVTEAFF | TGTGCCAGCACCCTTAAAGAGATTACAGTGACTGAAGCTTTCTTT
TRBJ1-1 | 15 | - | many | TRBV25-1 | CASSESKDANTEAFF | TGTGCCAGCAGTGAGTCTAAGGACGCGAACACTGAAGCTTTCTTT
TRBJ2-2 | 15 | - | - | TRBV7-2 | CASSIGGLNTGELFF | TGTGCCAGCAGCATCGGGGGGCTGAACACCGGGGAGCTGTTTTTT
TRBJ2-7 | 14 | - | - | TRBV11-1 | CASSPNRGAYEQYF | TGTGCCAGCAGCCCCAATCGCGGTGCCTACGAGCAGTACTTC
TRBJ2-7 | 15 | - | - | TRBV27 | CASSVDPWGRYEQYF | TGTGCCAGCAGTGTCGACCCTTGGGGGCGCTACGAGCAGTACTTC
TRBJ2-7 | 14 | - | - | TRBV10-3 | CAISESGPIYEQYF | TGTGCCATCAGTGAGTCGGGACCTATCTACGAGCAGTACTTC
TRBJ2-7 | 15 | - | few | TRBV27 | CASSLWGTAPYEQYF | TGTGCCAGCAGTTTATGGGGGACTGCTCCCTACGAGCAGTACTTC
TRBJ1-6 | 13 | - | few | TRBV2 | CASSEGPRSPLHF | TGTGCCAGCAGTGAAGGGCCGCGATCACCCCTCCACTTT
TRBJ2-1 | 14 | - | - | TRBV11-2 | CASSLRGGAYEQFF | TGTGCCAGCAGCTTGAGAGGGGGGGCGTATGAGCAGTTCTTC
TRBJ1-2 | 14 | TRBD1 | few | TRBV2 | CASRGDRVGYGYTF | TGTGCCAGCAGGGGGGACAGGGTCGGCTATGGCTACACCTTC